One sample yielded the 2 T cell receptor beta chains listed below, sequenced in a study of blood T cell repertoires in COVID-19. Assay: immunoSEQ multiplex PCR; the TCRdb copy retains only in-frame clones and omits some. The repertoire holds about 62,000 clones, with approximately 92% as singletons. The sample taken for sequencing was peripheral blood. These receptors were obtained from a woman aged 55 to 70 with COVID-19, enrolled during active disease.

V gene TRBV19 combines with J gene TRBJ2-7; 8 bases fit TRBD2. The CDR3 covers 16 residues. CDR1 and CDR2 from the germline V gene are LNHDA and SQIVND (reference sequence). V was clipped by 6 bases and J by 0 bases; unmatched bases: 10. CDR3 amino acids: CASSTGLAVVSYEQYF. DNA for the CDR3: TGTGCCAGTAGCACAGGACTAGCCGTGGTCTCCTACGAGCAGTACTTC.

This sequence joins TRBV12-3 or TRBV12-4 and TRBJ2-7; D ambiguous. The CDR3 covers 12 residues. V shed 0 bases and J shed 3 bases, with 3 bases lying between them. For the CDR3, the DNA is TGTGCCAGCAGTTTAGCTCACTACGAGCAGTACTTC. Its translation: CASSLAHYEQYF.